The 28 T cell receptor beta chains in this list originate from one sample, sequenced in a study of OX40 agonist ivuxolimab in advanced cancers. Sequenced by immunoSEQ multiplex PCR; TCRdb stores in-frame clones only, minus some. The table shows tens of thousands of clones, with more than 85% occurring only once. The sample consisted of CD4+ or CD8+ T cells sorted from blood, taken in a trial of the OX40 agonist ivuxolimab. These receptors were taken from an adult with an advanced solid tumor such as melanoma, head and neck, liver or kidney cancer.

The chain links TRBV19 to TRBJ2-1; 11 nucleotides line up with TRBD2. The CDR3 contains 17 residues. The V gene's germline CDR1 is LNHDA and CDR2 SQIVND (reference sequence). V was pared by 3 bases and J by 1 base, with 5 bases of the junction left unmatched. The CDR3, as DNA: TGTGCCAGTAGTATCACTAGCGGGGGCTATTCCTACAATGAGCAGTTCTTC. Its translation is CASSITSGGYSYNEQFF. Combining the CDR3 with reference TRBV19 and TRBJ2-1 gives the whole variable domain DGGITQSPKYLFRKEGQNVTLSCEQNLNHDAMYWYRQDPGQGLRLIYYSQIVNDFQKGDIAEGYSVSREKKESFPLTVTSAQKNPTAFYLCASSITSGGYSYNEQFFGPGTRLTVL.

The chain carries TRBV19 and TRBJ2-3; 7 bases map to TRBD2. V lost 0 bases and J lost 1; bases outside the gene matches: 4. Germline V gene lookup returns CDR1 LNHDA and CDR2 SQIVND (reference sequence). This CDR3 is built from 16 residues. CDR3 sequence: CASSIDLSGGTDTQYF. In nucleotides, the CDR3 is TGTGCCAGTAGTATAGATCTGAGCGGGGGCACAGATACGCAGTATTTT.

The chain has TRBV5-4 and TRBJ1-4; TRBD1 might be the D (6 bases). Trimming took off 2 bases at V and 5 bases at J, with 10 bases between the two ends. Per germline, CDR1 SGHNT and CDR2 YYREEE (reference sequence). The CDR3 runs to 14 residues. The CDR3 DNA reads as TGTGCCAGCAGCTTTCGGGGGGGCAATGAAAAACTGTTTTTT. This sequence encodes CASSFRGGNEKLFF.

V usage is TRBV5-5 and J usage is TRBJ2-7; 7 bases fit TRBD2. J lost 2 bases, V lost 2 bases, and 4 bases had no gene match. This CDR3 is built from 14 residues. The germline CDR1 and CDR2 sequences are SGHKS and YYEKEE (reference sequence). The CDR3 reads CASSFVRGAYEQYF. The CDR3 DNA sequence: TGTGCCAGCAGCTTCGTCCGGGGGGCCTACGAGCAGTACTTC.

This chain links TRBV7-9 with TRBJ2-2; no reliable D call. The CDR3 contains 14 residues. Germline CDR1 SEHNR, CDR2 FQNEAQ (reference sequence). V lost 4 bases and J lost 5, with 11 bases in between. CDR3 protein: CASSSPISTGELFF. DNA of the CDR3: TGTGCCAGCAGCTCACCAATATCGACCGGGGAGCTGTTTTTT.

This clone was seen a single time. The chain is built from TRBV27 and TRBJ2-1; 11 positions match TRBD2. The J segment lost 12 bases and the V segment lost 8 bases, leaving 15 bases of the junction unmatched. The CDR3 covers 15 residues. Germline V gene data show CDR1 as MNHEY and CDR2 as SMNVEV (reference sequence). The DNA of the CDR3 is TGTGCCAGCCGTCTGTCGACCGGGACTAGCGGTAGGCAGTTCTTC. It yields the protein CASRLSTGTSGRQFF.

The chain employs TRBV4-1 and TRBJ2-5, with unresolved D. Germline V CDR1 and CDR2: MGHRA, YSYEKL. The V end was cut by 0 bases, the J end by 0 bases, with 14 bases between. The CDR3 totals 17 residues. In nucleotides, the CDR3 is TGCGCCAGCAGCCAAGATCAGGCAGGCCCGTACCAAGAGACCCAGTACTTC. Translated, it gives CASSQDQAGPYQETQYF.

This clone came up a few times. This chain links TRBV4-1 with TRBJ1-1; 7 bases map to TRBD1. V gave up 3 bases and J gave up 8 bases; unmatched junction bases: 6. Germline lookup yields CDR1 MGHRA and CDR2 YSYEKL. The CDR3 runs 13 residues. This chain's CDR3 is CASSQTLDREAFF. In DNA, the CDR3 is TGCGCCAGCAGCCAGACCTTGGACAGGGAAGCTTTCTTT.

The chain is built from TRBV5-4 and TRBJ2-5, with D perhaps matching TRBD2 (7 bases). This CDR3 spans 17 amino acids. The germline V and J ends were trimmed by 0 bases and 1 base, with 16 bases remaining between them. CDR1 SGHNT and CDR2 YYREEE come from the germline V gene (reference sequence). DNA for the CDR3: TGTGCCAGCAGCTTGGCCGTGGGCGGGGGCCTCCAAGAGACCCAGTACTTC. This sequence encodes CASSLAVGGGLQETQYF.

In this sample, this clone turned up a few times. The same CDR3 arises from other DNA sequences in this sample as well. The rearrangement joins TRBV5-8 to TRBJ2-2, with 9 positions matching TRBD1. From germline, CDR1 is SGHTS and CDR2 YDEGEE. There are 16 residues in the CDR3. V shed 4 bases and J 0 bases; nucleotides not matched to a gene: 4. The CDR3 bases are TGTGCCAGCAGCCCGGGACAGGGATCGAACACCGGGGAGCTGTTTTTT. Translating it yields CASSPGQGSNTGELFF.

This clone was observed a few times. The DNA for the CDR3 is TGTGCTAGTGGGTCAGGCTCCTACGAGCAGTACTTC. Its translation is CASGSGSYEQYF. The gene calls are TRBV12-5 and TRBJ2-7; D ambiguous. In germline, CDR1 is LGHNT, CDR2 FRNRAP. V lost 6 bases, J lost 0 bases, and 6 bases lay in between. This CDR3 spans 12 amino acids.

V and J are TRBV15 and TRBJ2-1; 8 nucleotides line up with TRBD2. The CDR3 spans 17 residues. V gave up 1 base and J gave up 2 bases; unmatched junction bases: 7. The germline V gene has CDR1 LNHNV and CDR2 YYDKDF (reference sequence). The CDR3 region has the DNA TGTGCCACCAGCAGAGTGGAGGCGGGGGGACCCTACAATGAGCAGTTCTTC. Its protein is CATSRVEAGGPYNEQFF.

In this sample, this clone turned up once. The rearrangement uses TRBV9 and TRBJ2-3; no definite D call. Germline assignment: CDR1 SGDLS and CDR2 YYNGEE. V was cut by 0 bases and J by 1 base, with 6 bases left in between. The CDR3 contains 14 residues. The CDR3 DNA reads as TGTGCCAGCAGCGTAGGGTGGGGCACAGATACGCAGTATTTT. As protein: CASSVGWGTDTQYF.

This clone was recorded once. The rearrangement joins TRBV2 to TRBJ1-2; no clear D. Germline V gene lookup returns CDR1 SNHLY and CDR2 FYNNEI. The CDR3 totals 15 residues. V was pared by 2 bases and J by 4 bases, with 14 bases between. The CDR3 sequence is CASSEQLPHFYGYTF. The CDR3, as DNA: TGTGCCAGCAGTGAACAGCTACCCCATTTCTATGGCTACACCTTC.

V usage is TRBV30 and J usage is TRBJ2-1, with 12 bases aligning to TRBD2. V was clipped by 2 bases and J by 4 bases; unmatched bases: 3. Germline V gives CDR1 GTSNPN, CDR2 SVGIG (reference sequence). There are 15 residues in the CDR3. The DNA for the CDR3 is TGTGCCTGGAGTCCGGGACTAGCGGGTTACAATGAGCAGTTCTTC. This codes for CAWSPGLAGYNEQFF.

This clone was detected a few times. The V and J genes are TRBV6-1 and TRBJ2-7; 9 bases fit TRBD2. CDR1 is MNHNS, CDR2 SASEGT, per germline. Germline trimming cut 2 bases from V and 2 bases from J; bases unmatched to any gene: 1. The CDR3 is made up of 14 amino acids. In DNA form, the CDR3 reads TGTGCCAGCAGTGAATCTAGCGGGGCCTACGAGCAGTACTTC. Protein product: CASSESSGAYEQYF.

V usage is TRBV5-1 and J usage is TRBJ1-4; D may be TRBD1 (5 bases). V shed 2 bases and J shed 1 base, with 6 bases lying between them. This CDR3 contains 14 residues. Germline values: CDR1 SGHRS, CDR2 YFSETQ. CDR3 region: CASSFGGTNEKLFF. The CDR3 coding sequence is TGCGCCAGCAGCTTCGGGGGAACTAATGAAAAACTGTTTTTT.

The chain joins TRBV28 to TRBJ2-7, with 8 nucleotides matching TRBD1. The CDR3 is made up of 19 amino acids. V shed 1 base and J 2 bases; nucleotides not matched to a gene: 16. Germline values: CDR1 MDHEN, CDR2 SYDVKM. For the CDR3, the DNA is TGTGCCAGCAGTTTATTACTTACCCAAAGACAGGGGTTTCCCTACGAGCAGTACTTC. Its protein is CASSLLLTQRQGFPYEQYF.

This chain links TRBV21-1 with TRBJ2-2; the table gives TRBD2 as D, unverified against the DNA. TRBV21-1 is listed as a pseudogene. The CDR3 loop spans 21 amino acids. Here the CDR3 DNA reads TGTGCCAGCAGCCCCAGGACGGGACTAGCGGGGGACTCACCTTTGGCCGGGGAGCTGTTTTTT. It translates to CASSPRTGLAGDSPLAGELFF.

The J gene is TRBJ2-3, the V gene TRBV19; maybe TRBD1 (6 bases). In germline, CDR1 is LNHDA, CDR2 SQIVND (reference sequence). The length of the CDR3 is 15 residues. The ends were cut back, 4 bases at V and 3 bases at J, with 14 bases in the middle. The CDR3 bases are TGTGCCAGTAGTAAATTTGGGGGCATGACAGATACGCAGTATTTT. Its translation is CASSKFGGMTDTQYF.

The rearrangement joins TRBV7-8 to TRBJ2-3; possible D gene TRBD2, 6 bases. Germline V gives CDR1 SGHVS, CDR2 FQNEAQ. V was cut by 6 bases and J by 4 bases, with 14 bases left in between. The CDR3 extends over 14 amino acids. CDR3 DNA sequence: TGTGCCAGCAGTGAGCGGGCGGGGTCAGATACGCAGTATTTT. Amino acid sequence: CASSERAGSDTQYF. Filled out from reference TRBV7-8 and TRBJ2-3, the complete variable domain reads GAGVSQSPRYKVAKRGQDVALRCDPISGHVSLFWYQQALGQGPEFLTYFQNEAQLDKSGLPSDRFFAERPEGSVSTLKIQRTQQEDSAVYLCASSERAGSDTQYFGPGTRLTVL.

V is TRBV5-4 and J is TRBJ2-7, with 8 bases matching TRBD2. The junction had 5 bases not matched to a gene; V was cut back by 0 bases and J by 3 bases. Germline CDR1 and CDR2: SGHNT and YYREEE (reference sequence). The CDR3 is 15 amino acids. The CDR3 sequence: CASSLGLASVYEQYF. The CDR3 DNA reads TGTGCCAGCAGCTTGGGACTAGCGAGCGTCTACGAGCAGTACTTC.

The V call is TRBV12-5, the J call TRBJ1-5; D not resolved. V lost 1 base and J 5 bases, leaving 6 bases between the germline ends. Germline V gene sequence: CDR1 LGHNT, CDR2 FRNRAP. The CDR3 consists of 13 residues. CDR3 residues: CASGLGVDQPQHF. The CDR3 DNA follows: TGTGCTAGTGGTTTGGGAGTGGATCAGCCCCAGCATTTT.

The V and J genes are TRBV19 and TRBJ2-2; no reliable D call. V dropped 3 bases and J dropped 5 bases, with 7 bases sitting between them. The CDR3 sequence is 13 residues long. Germline V lookup: CDR1 LNHDA, CDR2 SQIVND (reference sequence). The CDR3 region has the DNA TGTGCCAGTAGTATCCTGGGAACCGGGGAGCTGTTTTTT. Translating it yields CASSILGTGELFF.

V usage is TRBV10-3 and J usage is TRBJ2-5, with 7 bases lining up with TRBD2. This CDR3 is built from 17 residues. Germline CDR1 is ENHRY and CDR2 is SYGVKD. V lost 0 bases to trimming and J lost 1 base; unmatched junction nucleotides: 8. The CDR3, as DNA: TGTGCCATCAGTGAGTCGATCCAGGCTAGCGGCCAAGAGACCCAGTACTTC. Amino acids: CAISESIQASGQETQYF.

The chain recombines TRBV10-3 with TRBJ2-7; D remains ambiguous. This CDR3 spans 14 amino acids. V gave up 2 bases and J gave up 2 bases, with 10 bases separating them. The germline V gene has CDR1 ENHRY and CDR2 SYGVKD. The CDR3 DNA sequence: TGTGCCATCAGTGAGCCGCCGGGCCCCTACGAGCAGTACTTC. Translation: CAISEPPGPYEQYF.

This chain uses TRBV7-9 with TRBJ2-1; TRBD1 matches 11 bases. Germline V CDR1 and CDR2: SEHNR, FQNEAQ (reference sequence). Trimming took 5 bases from V and 8 from J; bases not matched to a gene: 5. This CDR3 has 14 residues. The CDR3 DNA reads as TGTGCCAGCAGCCCAGGACAGGGGGCAGATGAGCAGTTCTTC. Translation: CASSPGQGADEQFF.

This rearrangement joins TRBV7-6 to TRBJ2-3; D is uncertain. Trimming left V 0 bases short and J 0 bases short, with 7 bases between. The germline CDR1 and CDR2 sequences are SGHVS and FNYEAQ. The CDR3 spans 15 residues. CDR3 protein: CASSLALGSTDTQYF. The DNA of the CDR3 is TGTGCCAGCAGCTTAGCGTTAGGTAGCACAGATACGCAGTATTTT.